This T cell receptor beta chain was documented in a study of brain metastases from non-small cell lung cancer. The assay was immunoSEQ multiplex PCR, and TCRdb's table has in-frame clones only and misses some. This sample carries about 5,000 clones, 88% of them seen once, and the ten largest clones take 10% to 15%. The CDR3 loop spans 14 amino acids. V was trimmed by 6 bases and J by 1 base, leaving 12 bases between them. CDR1 is SGHVS, CDR2 FNYEAQ, per germline. This clone was seen a handful of times. Its target is unknown. Study findings and constraints: Expanded T-cell clones appeared in around 60% of brain metastases over primaries.

This sequence joins TRBV7-6 and TRBJ1-1, with D possibly being TRBD1 (6 bases). The sequence came from a donor at least 40 years old with non-small cell lung cancer. Sequencing was performed on tissue from a brain metastasis. In DNA, the CDR3 is TGTGCCAGCAGTTCAGGACAGCCGAACACTGAAGCTTTCTTT. It translates to CASSSGQPNTEAFF.